These T cell receptor beta chains were read from a single sample in a study of cytomegalovirus exposure and HLA in healthy donors. Data came from immunoSEQ multiplex PCR; TCRdb stores just in-frame clones and leaves some out. The sample yields some 140,000 clones, roughly nine tenths seen once. Sequenced material: PBMCs. The receptor source for this set is a man younger than 30 in good health and CMV-seronegative. Each CDR3 is given with its conserved first and last residue. The D gene is left open where the match is weak. A clone size is listed for some rows: how often the clone was seen (once, few, many), or a class if it is expanded.

V gene	CDR3 length	D gene	clone size	J gene	CDR3 protein	CDR3 DNA
TRBV18	14	NA	NA	TRBJ1-1	CASSLQGKDTEAFF	TGTGCCAGCTCACTCCAGGGTAAGGACACTGAAGCTTTCTTT
TRBV30	15	TRBD2	NA	TRBJ2-1	CAWTSGLAGGNEQFF	TGTGCCTGGACCTCGGGACTAGCGGGAGGGAATGAGCAGTTCTTC
TRBV5-1	13	TRBD1	NA	TRBJ1-4	CASSLWTGTKLFF	TGCGCCAGCAGCCTTTGGACAGGGACGAAACTGTTTTTT
TRBV7-8	15	NA	once	TRBJ1-6	CASSLEQGGNSPLHF	TGTGCCAGCAGCTTAGAGCAGGGAGGCAATTCACCCCTCCACTTT
TRBV28	14	TRBD1	NA	TRBJ1-2	CASTEGTDFYGYTF	TGTGCCAGCACCGAAGGGACAGACTTCTATGGCTACACCTTC
TRBV9	15	TRBD1	NA	TRBJ2-5	CASSVDRGPGETQYF	TGTGCCAGCAGCGTGGACAGGGGTCCCGGGGAGACCCAGTACTTC
TRBV30	12	NA	NA	TRBJ1-4	CAWSVRAEKLFF	TGTGCCTGGAGTGTACGAGCTGAAAAACTGTTTTTT
TRBV6-5	15	TRBD1	NA	TRBJ2-1	CASSTTGGPTDEQFF	TGTGCCAGCAGTACAACAGGGGGCCCCACGGATGAGCAGTTCTTC
TRBV10-2	15	NA	NA	TRBJ2-1	CASTIEAGTYNEQFF	TGCGCCAGCACCATAGAGGCGGGAACCTACAATGAGCAGTTCTTC
TRBV10-3	15	TRBD2	NA	TRBJ2-1	CAISGDWRETNEQFF	TGTGCCATCAGTGGAGACTGGCGGGAGACAAATGAGCAGTTCTTC
TRBV7-2	13	NA	once	TRBJ2-6	CAISSSGANVLTF	TGTGCCATCTCCTCTTCTGGGGCCAACGTCCTGACTTTC
TRBV18	14	NA	few	TRBJ1-1	CASSQGHTNTEAFF	TGTGCCAGCTCGCAGGGACACACGAACACTGAAGCTTTCTTT
TRBV2	15	TRBD1	NA	TRBJ2-5	CASSNQGQGAETQYF	TGTGCCAGCAGCAACCAGGGACAGGGGGCTGAGACCCAGTACTTC
TRBV28	16	NA	NA	TRBJ2-7	CASSLWTIRLTYEQYF	TGTGCCAGCAGTTTATGGACTATTCGGTTAACCTACGAGCAGTACTTC
TRBV5-1	15	NA	NA	TRBJ2-5	CASTPGRGGLETQYF	TGCGCCAGCACTCCAGGGAGGGGGGGCCTGGAGACCCAGTACTTC
TRBV7-9	17	NA	NA	TRBJ1-2	CASSLGPLRQPNYGYTF	TGTGCCAGCAGCTTAGGCCCCCTTCGACAGCCTAACTATGGCTACACCTTC
TRBV7-9	16	TRBD2	NA	TRBJ2-7	CASSFARTSGRYEQYF	TGTGCCAGCAGCTTTGCCCGGACTAGCGGGAGATACGAGCAGTACTTC
TRBV4-3	19	TRBD2	NA	TRBJ2-2	CASSQDTRLAGAGTGELFF	TGCGCCAGCAGCCAAGACACACGACTAGCGGGAGCGGGCACCGGGGAGCTGTTTTTT
TRBV30	13	NA	NA	TRBJ1-6	CAWALRGNSPLHF	TGTGCCTGGGCGCTCCGGGGGAATTCACCCCTCCACTTT
TRBV12-2	17	NA	NA	TRBJ1-1	CASRFHRVCWENTEAFF	TGTGCAAGTCGCTTTCACAGGGTTTGTTGGGAGAACACTGAAGCTTTCTTT
TRBV5-6	13	NA	NA	TRBJ1-2	CASSSHRGYGYTF	TGTGCCAGCAGCTCGCATCGGGGTTATGGCTACACCTTC
TRBV7-9	14	TRBD2	NA	TRBJ2-3	CASSRDYRTDTQYF	TGTGCCAGTTCGAGGGACTACCGCACAGATACGCAGTATTTT
TRBV19	15	NA	NA	TRBJ1-5	CASSMKQVSNQPQHF	TGTGCCAGTAGTATGAAACAGGTTAGCAATCAGCCCCAGCATTTT
TRBV11-2	14	NA	NA	TRBJ2-7	CASSLGPGRNEQYF	TGTGCCAGCAGCTTAGGACCGGGGAGGAACGAGCAGTACTTC
TRBV18	17	TRBD1	NA	TRBJ2-3	CASSLTDIGQATDTQYF	TGTGCCAGCTCACTGACTGATATCGGACAGGCGACAGATACGCAGTATTTT
TRBV29-1	14	TRBD2	NA	TRBJ2-3	CSGRLAGRTDTQYF	TGCAGCGGTCGACTAGCGGGGCGCACAGATACGCAGTATTTT
TRBV5-6	14	TRBD1	NA	TRBJ2-3	CASRYRGSTDTQYF	TGTGCCAGCAGATACAGGGGTAGCACAGATACGCAGTATTTT
TRBV7-2	14	NA	NA	TRBJ1-5	CASRGGASNQPQHF	TGTGCCTCCCGGGGGGGGGCAAGCAATCAGCCCCAGCATTTT
TRBV9	13	NA	NA	TRBJ1-1	CASSVGRGTEAFF	TGTGCCAGCAGCGTAGGGAGGGGCACTGAAGCTTTCTTT